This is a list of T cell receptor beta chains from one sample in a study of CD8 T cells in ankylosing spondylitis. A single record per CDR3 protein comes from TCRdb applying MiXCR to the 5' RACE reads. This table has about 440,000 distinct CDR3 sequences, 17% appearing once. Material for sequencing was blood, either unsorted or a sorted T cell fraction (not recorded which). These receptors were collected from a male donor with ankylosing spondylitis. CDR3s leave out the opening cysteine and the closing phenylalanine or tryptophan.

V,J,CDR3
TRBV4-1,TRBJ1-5,ASSRPGLGGNQPQH
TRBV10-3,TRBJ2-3,TFSFPRGGGVSTDTQY
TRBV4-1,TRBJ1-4,ASSQDWAGLNEKLF
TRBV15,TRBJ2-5,ATTPDSISTTQY
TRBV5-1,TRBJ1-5,ASSLYAGGGQPQH
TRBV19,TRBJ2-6,ASSRPGQAGGANVLT
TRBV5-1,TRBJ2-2,ASSWDKNTGELF
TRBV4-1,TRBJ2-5,ASSPGPRGAETQY
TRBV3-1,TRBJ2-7,ASSPQQGRQEQY
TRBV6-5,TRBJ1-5,ASSYLPDQPQH
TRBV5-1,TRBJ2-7,ASGNRGDGGEQY
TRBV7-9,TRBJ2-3,ASSNTGASGIADTQY